Listed below are T cell receptor beta chains from one sample, sequenced in a study of blood T cell repertoires in COVID-19. Libraries were prepared by immunoSEQ multiplex PCR; TCRdb keeps only in-frame clonotypes and omits some of them. Among 340,000 or so clones listed, roughly 84% were seen once. The source material was peripheral blood. All receptors derive from a man aged 50-59 years with active or convalescent COVID-19. CDR3s leave out the opening cysteine and the closing phenylalanine or tryptophan.

v_call: TRBV28
cdr3_length: 11
cdr3_aa: ASSLSGRPEAF

v_call: TRBV18
cdr3_length: 12
cdr3_aa: ASSPLGQNYGYT

v_call: TRBV18
cdr3_length: 12
cdr3_aa: ASSPAVRTDTQY

v_call: TRBV3-1/TRBV3-2
cdr3_length: 12
cdr3_aa: ASSHSGDHQPQH

v_call: TRBV7-9
cdr3_length: 15
cdr3_aa: ASSFSPSGARTDTQY

v_call: TRBV6-6
cdr3_length: 13
cdr3_aa: ASSSTGIDTGELF

v_call: TRBV11-2
cdr3_length: 11
cdr3_aa: ASSLAGTDTQY

v_call: TRBV5-4
cdr3_length: 15
cdr3_aa: ASSPTPTGGAVHEQY

v_call: TRBV30
cdr3_length: 12
cdr3_aa: AWSSGTGYSEQY

v_call: TRBV5-1
cdr3_length: 13
cdr3_aa: ASSAGQGDKYEQY